The rows below give T cell receptor beta chains drawn from one sample of a study of beta chain features in type 1 diabetes. Using immunoSEQ multiplex PCR, the repertoire was profiled, and TCRdb retains in-frame clones only, with some absent. This sample has under 250,000 clones, with around a quarter found just once. Sequenced material: central memory CD4+ T cells from blood. These receptor sequences come from a young man in good health. Both conserved end residues are part of each CDR3. A D gene is named only where the DNA matches it firmly. Some rows mark clone size as missing; the rest say once, few, many or name a class of expanded clone.

d_call,j_call,v_call,clone_size,cdr3_length,cdr3_nt,cdr3_aa
.,TRBJ1-4,TRBV30,few,11,TGTGCCTGGAGTGCTCCCGGGAAACTGTTTTTT,CAWSAPGKLFF
TRBD1,TRBJ1-2,TRBV28,.,13,TGTGCCAGCAGTTTTGACAGGGGTTACGGCTACACCTTC,CASSFDRGYGYTF
TRBD1,TRBJ2-4,TRBV28,.,18,TGTGCCAGCAGTTTAACTCCCTCGACAGGGGTCCTCAAAAACATTCAGTACTTC,CASSLTPSTGVLKNIQYF
TRBD2,TRBJ2-1,TRBV7-2,few,17,TGTGCCAGCACATCGGGAGGGAGACTAGCACCTTACAATGAGCAGTTCTTC,CASTSGGRLAPYNEQFF
TRBD2,TRBJ2-7,TRBV30,many,13,TGTGCCCGGCGACTAGCGAAGACGGGCGAGCAGTACTTC,CARRLAKTGEQYF
.,TRBJ2-5,TRBV5-1,.,13,TGCGCCAGCAGCCAAGGACAGAAAGAGACCCAGTACTTC,CASSQGQKETQYF
.,TRBJ2-6,TRBV6-6,once,16,TGTGCCAGCAGTTACACAGGAGGGTCTGGGGCCAACGTCCTGACTTTC,CASSYTGGSGANVLTF
.,TRBJ1-6,TRBV7-2,many,13,TGTGCCAGCAGTCGGACGGGGATTTCACCCCTCCACTTT,CASSRTGISPLHF
.,TRBJ2-7,TRBV5-1,.,13,TGCGCCAGCCAGACAGCCTCTTCCTACGAGCAGTACTTC,CASQTASSYEQYF
.,TRBJ2-5,TRBV9,few,14,TGTGCCAGCAGCGCGGGACGAACCAAAGAGACCCAGTACTTC,CASSAGRTKETQYF
TRBD2,TRBJ2-7,TRBV11-2,few,16,TGTGCCAGCGCTCCACTTCGGAGAGCGGGAGCATACGAGCAGTACTTC,CASAPLRRAGAYEQYF
TRBD1,TRBJ2-1,TRBV6-1,few,13,TGTGCCAGCAGTGAAGACAGGGGTGTTGAGCAGTTCTTC,CASSEDRGVEQFF
.,TRBJ2-7,TRBV7-2,.,15,TGTGCCAGCAGCTTAGGGCCGGGACGGACCTACGAGCAGTACTTC,CASSLGPGRTYEQYF
.,TRBJ2-5,TRBV2,once,13,TGTGCCAGCAGTGTTGGAGGGGGTCGGACCCAGTACTTC,CASSVGGGRTQYF
TRBD2,TRBJ2-2,TRBV7-8,few,17,TGTGCCAGCAGTTTGACTAGCGGGGGAGCCAACACCGGGGAGCTGTTTTTT,CASSLTSGGANTGELFF
TRBD2,TRBJ2-1,TRBV4-3,few,17,TGCGCCAGCAGCCAAGAGGGACTAGCGGGAGTCGGTAATGAGCAGTTCTTC,CASSQEGLAGVGNEQFF
TRBD1,TRBJ2-5,TRBV13,.,14,TGTGCCAGCAGCTGGGGACAGGGAATGGGGACCCAGTACTTC,CASSWGQGMGTQYF
.,TRBJ1-5,TRBV2,few,14,TGTGCCAGCAGTGAAGCGGCGAGGCTTGGGCCCCAGCATTTT,CASSEAARLGPQHF
.,TRBJ2-7,TRBV28,.,14,TGTGCCAGCCCTACCCAGTCAGACTCCTACGAGCAGTACTTC,CASPTQSDSYEQYF
.,TRBJ2-1,TRBV28,many,14,TGTGCCAGCAGTTCCCCAGGGATCACGAATGAGCAGTTCTTC,CASSSPGITNEQFF
TRBD2,TRBJ2-2,TRBV18,.,15,TGTGCCAGCTCACCGAGCGGGGGGCCTACCGGGGAGCTGTTTTTT,CASSPSGGPTGELFF
.,TRBJ1-2,TRBV12-5,.,11,TGTGCTAGGGCTAAGGGGTATGGCTACACCTTC,CARAKGYGYTF
TRBD1,TRBJ1-1,TRBV18,many,15,TGTGCCAGCTCACTCTCGGGACAGCTTAACACTGAAGCTTTCTTT,CASSLSGQLNTEAFF
.,TRBJ2-2,TRBV9,few,13,TGTGCCAGCAGCTCCCGGAACACCGGGGAGCTGTTTTTT,CASSSRNTGELFF
.,TRBJ2-3,TRBV9,many,14,TGTGCCAGCAGCGGCAGGGCTTTGACAGATACGCAGTATTTT,CASSGRALTDTQYF
.,TRBJ1-5,TRBV29-1,.,11,TGCAGCGTTGGGGACGGGGGAGGCCAGCATTTT,CSVGDGGGQHF
.,TRBJ2-2,TRBV29-1,.,14,TGCAGCGTTGGACTGGGCTTGGACACCGGGGAGCTGTTTTTT,CSVGLGLDTGELFF
TRBD1,TRBJ2-4,TRBV2,many,13,TGTGCCAGCAGGGACAGGGATCGGAACATTCAGTACTTC,CASRDRDRNIQYF
.,TRBJ1-1,TRBV5-1,few,17,TGCGCCAGCAGCTTGTTACCCTCCGGGACGGTGAACACTGAAGCTTTCTTT,CASSLLPSGTVNTEAFF
.,TRBJ1-2,TRBV25-1,once,17,TGTGCCAGCAGTGAATCCGGGACGGGCCCCAGCCACTATGGCTACACCTTC,CASSESGTGPSHYGYTF
TRBD1,TRBJ2-7,TRBV27,few,15,TGTGCCAGCAGTTTGCCAGGGGGATCTATCTACGAGCAGTACTTC,CASSLPGGSIYEQYF
.,TRBJ2-3,TRBV5-1,.,13,TGCGCCAGCAGCCCTGGACAGACCGATACGCAGTATTTT,CASSPGQTDTQYF
.,TRBJ1-3,TRBV4-1,few,15,TGCGCCAGCAGCCAAGATCCAACATCTGGAAACACCATATATTTT,CASSQDPTSGNTIYF
.,TRBJ1-1,TRBV14,.,13,TGTGCCAGCAGCCTCATGGCGGGGACTGAAGCTTTCTTT,CASSLMAGTEAFF
.,TRBJ1-2,TRBV7-2,few,14,TGTGCCAGCAGCTTAGAGGCAAGCCTTTTCGGCTACACCTTC,CASSLEASLFGYTF
.,TRBJ2-3,TRBV4-1,.,13,TGCGCCAGCAGCCAAGGCGACCGAGATACGCAGTATTTT,CASSQGDRDTQYF
.,TRBJ2-5,TRBV7-2,few,13,TGTGCCAGCAGCTTATGGGGACTAGAGACCCAGTACTTC,CASSLWGLETQYF
.,TRBJ2-3,TRBV25-1,few,12,TGTGCCAGCAGTGAAGCCGAGGATACGCAGTATTTT,CASSEAEDTQYF
.,TRBJ2-5,TRBV30,.,16,TGTGCCTGGAGTGTATGGAGCGGGCCGAATCAAGAGACCCAGTACTTC,CAWSVWSGPNQETQYF
TRBD2,TRBJ2-5,TRBV10-3,few,13,TGTGCCACCGGGGGGACCCCAAGGGAGACCCAGTACTTC,CATGGTPRETQYF
TRBD1,TRBJ1-2,TRBV12-5,.,13,TGTGCTACCGGGGGACAGGGAAAATATGGCTACACCTTC,CATGGQGKYGYTF
.,TRBJ2-1,TRBV30,.,12,TGTGCCTGGATAAAGGACTACAATGAGCAGTTCTTC,CAWIKDYNEQFF
.,TRBJ1-5,TRBV28,.,14,TGTGCCAGCAGTTCCACAGGGATGGGTCAGCCCCAGCATTTT,CASSSTGMGQPQHF
TRBD2,TRBJ2-2,TRBV9,once,13,TGTGCCAGCAGCCGACCTCTAGCGGGAGATCTGTTTTTT,CASSRPLAGDLFF
TRBD1,TRBJ2-5,TRBV29-1,.,13,TGCAGCGTTGGAGCAACAGGGGGCGAGACCCAGTACTTC,CSVGATGGETQYF
.,TRBJ2-7,TRBV18,few,13,TGTGCCAGCTCACCAGGGAGCTCCTACGAGCAGTACTTC,CASSPGSSYEQYF
.,TRBJ2-5,TRBV11-2,.,14,TGTGCCAGCAGCTTACTTAACTTCCAAGAGACCCAGTACTTC,CASSLLNFQETQYF
.,TRBJ2-3,TRBV6-1,.,18,TGTGCCAGCAGTGAGGTAGTGGGAGGTGCAACAAGCACAGATACGCAGTATTTT,CASSEVVGGATSTDTQYF